Presented here are 18 T cell receptor beta chains from one specimen sequenced in a study of blood T cell repertoires in COVID-19. The repertoire was sequenced with immunoSEQ multiplex PCR; TCRdb's copy has only in-frame clones and lacks some. The data hold 360,000 or so clones, with over 85% observed a single time. Sample: peripheral blood. The origin of the receptors is a woman aged 55-70 years with COVID-19, enrolled during active disease.

The gene calls are TRBV3-1 (or the pseudogene TRBV3-2) and TRBJ2-3; 9 bases fit TRBD2. The CDR3 extends over 14 amino acids. Trimming cost V 8 bases and J 5 bases; bases outside gene matches: 8. In germline, CDR1 is LGHDT, CDR2 YNNKEL (reference sequence). CDR3 amino acids: CASGWGLAGDTQYF. CDR3 nucleotide sequence: TGTGCCAGCGGATGGGGACTAGCTGGAGATACGCAGTATTTT.

The chain is built from TRBV28 and TRBJ1-2; D remains ambiguous. The CDR3 contains 11 residues. The germline gives CDR1 MDHEN, CDR2 SYDVKM. The germline V and J ends were trimmed by 10 bases and 0 bases, with 6 bases remaining between them. CDR3 DNA: TGTGCCACTTCAGCTAACTATGGCTACACCTTC. Its protein is CATSANYGYTF.

CDR3 region: CASSLGTGHYGYTF. The CDR3 coding sequence is TGCGCCAGCAGCTTGGGGACAGGGCACTATGGCTACACCTTC. This sequence joins TRBV5-1 and TRBJ1-2; 8 nucleotides match TRBD1. Trimming cost V 0 bases and J 3 bases; bases outside gene matches: 1. The germline CDR1 and CDR2 sequences are SGHRS and YFSETQ. CDR3 length: 14 residues.

The rearrangement links TRBV2 to TRBJ2-5, with TRBD2 matching 13 bases. V lost 6 bases, J lost 7 bases, and 5 bases stayed unmatched. The CDR3 length is 14 residues. Germline V lookup: CDR1 SNHLY, CDR2 FYNNEI. CDR3: CASRGLAGTWTQYF. CDR3 DNA sequence: TGTGCCAGCAGGGGACTAGCGGGGACTTGGACCCAGTACTTC.

The genes are TRBV30 and TRBJ1-3; 7 bases are shared with TRBD1. Trimming cost V 2 bases and J 0 bases; bases outside gene matches: 4. CDR3 length equals 15 residues. From germline, CDR1 is GTSNPN and CDR2 SVGIG (reference sequence). The DNA of the CDR3 is TGTGCCTGGAGTAAGGGGGCGAGCTCTGGAAACACCATATATTTT. Protein sequence: CAWSKGASSGNTIYF.

This clone has more than one count but fewer than ten. V and J are TRBV7-9 and TRBJ1-2; 7 bases agree with TRBD1. Trimming cost V 5 bases and J 6 bases; bases outside gene matches: 15. CDR3 length equals 16 residues. Germline V gene lookup returns CDR1 SEHNR and CDR2 FQNEAQ (reference sequence). CDR3 residues: CASSLPTGWNIHGYTF. The DNA of the CDR3 is TGTGCCAGCAGCCTCCCGACAGGGTGGAATATCCATGGCTACACCTTC.

The chain employs TRBV27 and TRBJ1-1; 10 bases agree with TRBD1. Germline CDR1 is MNHEY and CDR2 is SMNVEV (reference sequence). The CDR3 has 14 amino acids. After removal of 6 bases from V and 6 bases from J, the junction contained 7 bases not matched to a gene. DNA of the CDR3: TGTGCCAGCAGGCCGGGACAGGGGTTCGCTGAAGCTTTCTTT. Protein: CASRPGQGFAEAFF.

This clone was seen a handful of times. V gene TRBV29-1 combines with J gene TRBJ1-4; no definite D call. V was pared by 4 bases and J by 7 bases, with 19 bases between. This CDR3 comprises 15 residues. Germline V lookup: CDR1 SQVTM, CDR2 ANQGSEA. The CDR3 reads CSVGVGSSSGEKLFF. CDR3 coding DNA: TGCAGCGTTGGGGTTGGGAGCTCGTCGGGTGAAAAACTGTTTTTT.

The chain joins TRBV5-1 to TRBJ1-1; no reliable D call. This CDR3 contains 15 residues. The germline CDR1 and CDR2 sequences are SGHRS and YFSETQ. V lost 0 bases to trimming and J lost 1 base, with 10 bases between them. The CDR3 region is CASSLGDIQNTEAFF. In DNA, the CDR3 is TGCGCCAGCAGCTTGGGCGACATCCAGAACACTGAAGCTTTCTTT. Using reference TRBV5-1 and TRBJ1-1 for the parts outside the CDR3, the full variable domain is KAGVTQTPRYLIKTRGQQVTLSCSPISGHRSVSWYQQTPGQGLQFLFEYFSETQRNKGNFPGRFSGRQFSNSRSEMNVSTLELGDSALYLCASSLGDIQNTEAFFGQGTRLTVV.

This rearrangement joins TRBV5-1 to TRBJ2-7, with 7 bases aligning to TRBD1. Germline V gene lookup returns CDR1 SGHRS and CDR2 YFSETQ. J lost 2 bases, V lost 0 bases, and 5 bases had no gene match. This CDR3 has 15 residues. Here the CDR3 DNA reads TGCGCCAGCAGCTTGGACGGGACAGCCACCTACGAGCAGTACTTC. Its translation: CASSLDGTATYEQYF.

The chain recombines TRBV2 with TRBJ1-5, with TRBD1 identical over 7 bases. Trimming took 3 bases from V and 6 from J; bases not matched to a gene: 2. CDR1 is SNHLY, CDR2 FYNNEI, per germline. The CDR3 loop spans 13 amino acids. This CDR3 reads CASSETGSQPQHF. Written as DNA, the CDR3 is TGTGCCAGCAGTGAGACAGGGAGTCAGCCCCAGCATTTT.

The rearrangement links TRBV18 to TRBJ2-5; 14 positions agree with TRBD2. Germline-derived CDR1 and CDR2 are KGHSH and LQKENI. Unmatched junction bases numbered 6, after V lost 4 bases and J lost 8 bases. This CDR3 is 15 amino acids long. The CDR3 protein is CASSRKGLAGATQYF. The CDR3 nucleotides are TGTGCCAGCTCACGAAAGGGACTAGCGGGGGCCACCCAGTACTTC.

The chain links TRBV2 to TRBJ2-3; 9 positions agree with TRBD2. Germline V gene data show CDR1 as SNHLY and CDR2 as FYNNEI. V shed 6 bases and J 7 bases; nucleotides not matched to a gene: 2. This CDR3 spans 12 amino acids. The CDR3: CASRLAGYTQYF. CDR3 DNA sequence: TGTGCCAGCAGGCTAGCGGGATATACGCAGTATTTT.

This clone was found a few times. The rearrangement uses TRBV5-4 and TRBJ1-2, with D possibly being TRBD1 (6 bases). Germline CDR1 is SGHNT and CDR2 is YYREEE (reference sequence). The CDR3 totals 15 residues. V was clipped by 2 bases and J by 4 bases, with 15 bases between them. CDR3 sequence (DNA): TGTGCCAGCAGCTTCGGACAGCAATTGGGCTATGGCTACACCTTC. Protein product: CASSFGQQLGYGYTF.

V is TRBV7-2 and J is TRBJ1-1; D is unresolved. V was shortened by 1 base and J by 5 bases, with 11 bases between the two germline ends. This CDR3 is built from 14 residues. In germline, CDR1 is SGHTA, CDR2 FQGNSA. CDR3 region: CASSLEGGVTEAFF. The CDR3 DNA is TGTGCCAGCAGCTTAGAAGGCGGGGTTACTGAAGCTTTCTTT.

This chain joins TRBV5-4 and TRBJ2-3; D perhaps matches TRBD2 (5 bases). V shed 4 bases and J shed 3 bases, with 6 bases lying between them. This CDR3 is built from 12 residues. Looked up from germline, CDR1 is SGHNT and CDR2 is YYREEE (reference sequence). The CDR3 protein is CASSRGTDTQYF. In DNA form, the CDR3 reads TGTGCCAGCAGCCGCGGGACAGATACGCAGTATTTT.

CDR3 sequence: CASSIGADLTNYGYTF. The CDR3 region has the DNA TGTGCCAGCAGTATAGGGGCAGACCTTACTAACTATGGCTACACCTTC. V usage is TRBV7-9 and J usage is TRBJ1-2; possibly TRBD1 for D (5 bases). Germline lookup yields CDR1 SEHNR and CDR2 FQNEAQ (reference sequence). The length of the CDR3 is 16 residues. Trimming pared 6 bases from V and 0 bases from J, leaving 17 bases between.

The chain recombines TRBV4-2 with TRBJ1-4; D not resolved. The V gene lost 1 base and the J gene lost 8 bases, with 17 bases spanning the gap. The CDR3 spans 16 residues. The V gene's germline CDR1 is LGHNA and CDR2 YNFKEQ. CDR3 sequence (DNA): TGTGCCAGCAGCCAAGGGTCGTTCGGGTTGGAAGAAAAACTGTTTTTT. Amino acid sequence: CASSQGSFGLEEKLFF.